The 4 T cell receptor beta chains below were found in one sample sequenced in a study of early T cells in non-severe SARS-CoV-2 infection. TCRdb ran MiXCR on the 5' RACE reads and lists one entry per CDR3 protein. Here the sample spans around 100,000 distinct CDR3 sequences, less than 15% being singletons. The sequencing input was whole blood. Receptor source: an adult who was a healthcare worker with PCR-confirmed SARS-CoV-2 infection or an uninfected control (not recorded which).

There are a few counts of this clonotype. This rearrangement joins TRBV21-1 to TRBJ2-5; the table's D call of TRBD1 was not tested on the DNA. TRBV21-1 is reported as a pseudogene. The CDR3 length is 14 residues. CDR3 DNA sequence: TGTGCCAGTCCCCGACAGACCGACCAAGAGACCCAGTACTTC. It specifies CASPRQTDQETQYF.

This clonotype was found a few times. This chain joins TRBV5-1 and TRBJ2-5; D is perhaps TRBD2 (6 bases). This CDR3 is built from 13 residues. Germline V gene data show CDR1 as SGHRS and CDR2 as YFSETQ. The germline V and J ends were trimmed by 5 bases and 0 bases, with 8 bases remaining between them. Here the CDR3 DNA reads TGCGCCAGCAGAGGAGGGTACCAAGAGACCCAGTACTTC. Its protein product is CASRGGYQETQYF.

This chain joins TRBV5-4 and TRBJ1-3, with D hard to call. CDR3 length: 13 amino acids. The ends were cut back, 5 bases at V and 0 bases at J, with 6 bases in the middle. CDR1 is SGHNT, CDR2 YYREEE, per germline (reference sequence). The CDR3 sequence is CASRNRSGNTIYF. The CDR3 DNA sequence: TGTGCCAGCAGAAACCGCTCTGGAAACACCATATATTTT.

This clonotype was seen at least ten times. The chain employs TRBV20-1 and TRBJ2-7; 9 nucleotides align to TRBD2. Trimming took 5 bases from V and 2 from J; bases not matched to a gene: 7. Germline loops: CDR1 DFQATT, CDR2 SNEGSKA (reference sequence). The CDR3 totals 14 residues. CDR3 loop: CSAVLSSGTYEQYF. CDR3 coding DNA: TGCAGTGCTGTTTTGTCTAGCGGGACCTACGAGCAGTACTTC.